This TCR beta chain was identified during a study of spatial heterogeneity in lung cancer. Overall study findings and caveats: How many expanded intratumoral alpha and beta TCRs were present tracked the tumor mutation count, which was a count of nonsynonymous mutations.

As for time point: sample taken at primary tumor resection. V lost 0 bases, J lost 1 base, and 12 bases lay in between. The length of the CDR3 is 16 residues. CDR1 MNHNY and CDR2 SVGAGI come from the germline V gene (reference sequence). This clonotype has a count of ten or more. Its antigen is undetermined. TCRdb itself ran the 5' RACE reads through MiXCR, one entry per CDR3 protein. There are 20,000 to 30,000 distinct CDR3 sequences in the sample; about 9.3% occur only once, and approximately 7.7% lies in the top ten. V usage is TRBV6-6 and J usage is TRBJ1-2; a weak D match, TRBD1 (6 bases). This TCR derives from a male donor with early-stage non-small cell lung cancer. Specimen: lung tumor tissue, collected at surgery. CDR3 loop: CASSYSGRGRNYGYTF. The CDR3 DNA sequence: TGTGCCAGCAGTTACTCCGGCAGGGGACGTAACTATGGCTACACCTTC.